The 14 T cell receptor beta chains below all came from one sample that was sequenced in a study of blood T cells in healthy people across ages. Primed by a sample-barcoded 5' primer and a J-beta primer mix, a second PCR proceeded for roughly 6 to 12 cycles. One entry per CDR3 protein results from TCRdb running MiXCR on the 5' RACE reads. This sample has about 800,000 distinct CDR3 sequences, with roughly 25% found just once. The sample was also linked to a second study, of T cells of mothers and their children.

The sample comprised blood. These receptors were obtained from a boy younger than 18 in good health.

The chain uses TRBV7-8 and TRBJ1-1; perhaps TRBD1 as D (6 bases). V lost 0 bases and J lost 0, with 11 bases in between. This CDR3 has 16 amino acids. Germline-derived CDR1 and CDR2 are SGHVS and FQNEAQ. The CDR3 region is CASSLAGAHMNTEAFF. CDR3 in DNA: TGTGCCAGCAGCTTAGCGGGGGCCCACATGAACACTGAAGCTTTCTTT.

The chain has TRBV13 and TRBJ2-7; D remains unclear. CDR1 is PRHDT and CDR2 is FYEKMQ in the germline V gene (reference sequence). This CDR3 comprises 15 residues. The ends were cut back, 2 bases at V and 1 base at J, with 12 bases in the middle. This CDR3 is CASSLNFRESYEQYF. In DNA form, the CDR3 reads TGTGCCAGCAGCTTAAACTTTAGGGAATCCTACGAGCAGTACTTC. The full variable domain, rest sourced from reference TRBV13 and TRBJ2-7, is AAGVIQSPRHLIKEKRETATLKCYPIPRHDTVYWYQQGPGQDPQFLISFYEKMQSDKGSIPDRFSAQQFSDYHSELNMSSLELGDSALYFCASSLNFRESYEQYFGPGTRLTVT.

This chain uses TRBV7-2 with TRBJ1-2; tentatively, D is TRBD1 (6 bases). CDR3 length: 16 amino acids. V lost 5 bases to trimming and J lost 8 bases, with 24 bases between them. Germline lookup yields CDR1 SGHTA and CDR2 FQGNSA. CDR3 bases: TGTGCCAGCAGCCCACCGCGGGCAGGGGATTCTGGCGGCTACACCTTC. This sequence encodes CASSPPRAGDSGGYTF. The full variable domain, rest sourced from reference TRBV7-2 and TRBJ1-2, is GAGVSQSPSNKVTEKGKDVELRCDPISGHTALYWYRQSLGQGLEFLIYFQGNSAPDKSGLPSDRFSAERTGGSVSTLTIQRTQQEDSAVYLCASSPPRAGDSGGYTFGSGTRLTVV.

In this sample, this clonotype turned up a few times. The gene calls are TRBV29-1 and TRBJ2-3, with D unresolved. In germline, CDR1 is SQVTM, CDR2 ANQGSEA. The CDR3 spans 11 residues. The ends were cut back, 6 bases at V and 4 bases at J, with 8 bases in the middle. CDR3 nucleotide sequence: TGCAGCGTCAGGAACCCAGATACGCAGTATTTT. This sequence encodes CSVRNPDTQYF.

CDR3 in amino acids: CASSLSAGADYGYTF. CDR3 in DNA: TGTGCCAGCAGCTTGTCCGCAGGGGCGGACTATGGCTACACCTTC. The chain couples TRBV5-4 to TRBJ1-2, with D possibly TRBD1 on 6 matching bases. V was shortened by 1 base and J by 3 bases, with 13 bases between the two germline ends. The length of the CDR3 is 15 residues. Germline-derived CDR1 and CDR2 are SGHNT and YYREEE (reference sequence).

This clonotype was seen a handful of times. The genes are TRBV28 and TRBJ2-3; 7 bases map to TRBD2. The CDR3 is 15 residues long. Unmatched junction bases numbered 4, after V lost 3 bases and J lost 1 base. In germline, CDR1 is MDHEN, CDR2 SYDVKM. The CDR3 reads CASSLGGSGTDTQYF. CDR3 DNA: TGTGCCAGCAGTTTGGGGGGGAGCGGCACAGATACGCAGTATTTT.

V and J are TRBV28 and TRBJ2-7, with 12 bases fitting TRBD2. Looked up from germline, CDR1 is MDHEN and CDR2 is SYDVKM. J lost 0 bases, V lost 5 bases, and 8 bases had no gene match. The CDR3 is made up of 17 amino acids. This CDR3 reads CASSQRWGLAGSYEQYF. The CDR3, as DNA: TGTGCCAGCAGTCAAAGATGGGGACTAGCGGGCTCCTACGAGCAGTACTTC.

This clonotype was detected a few times. The rearrangement links TRBV3-1 to TRBJ2-5; tentative D call: TRBD1 (5 bases). The CDR3 is 14 residues long. From germline, CDR1 is LGHDT and CDR2 YNNKEL (reference sequence). Trimming cost V 2 bases and J 4 bases, with 11 bases left between them. The CDR3 sequence is CASSQQQVGETQYF. The DNA of the CDR3 is TGTGCCAGCAGCCAACAACAGGTGGGAGAGACCCAGTACTTC.

This clonotype showed up just a few times. The DNA of the CDR3 is TGTGCCAGCAGTTCCCCGGCCCCTAGCACAGATACGCAGTATTTT. Amino acid sequence: CASSSPAPSTDTQYF. This chain links TRBV28 with TRBJ2-3, with unresolved D. CDR3 length: 15 amino acids. CDR1 and CDR2 (germline): MDHEN, SYDVKM. V was trimmed by 4 bases and J by 0 bases, leaving 11 bases between them.

The gene calls are TRBV9 and TRBJ2-1, with D perhaps matching TRBD1 or TRBD2 (6 bases each). Near its end, the DNA agrees better with TRBJ2-5, so the J call may be wrong. The germline gives CDR1 SGDLS, CDR2 YYNGEE. CDR3 length: 16 residues. DNA of the CDR3: TGTGCCAGCAGCGCATCTGGCGGGACAACGGGACTCCCCCAGTACTTC. It is translated as CASSASGGTTGLPQYF.

This clonotype was counted only a few times. This chain joins TRBV7-9 and TRBJ2-1; tentative D call: TRBD2 (5 bases). The CDR3 is made up of 13 amino acids. Between the trimmed V and J ends, which lost 6 bases and 9 bases, there was a span of 15 bases. CDR1 and CDR2 from the germline V gene are SEHNR and FQNEAQ (reference sequence). The CDR3 coding sequence is TGTGCCAGCAGGCCATCGGGCCGGGGTGAGCAGTTCTTC. Amino acid sequence: CASRPSGRGEQFF.

V usage is TRBV12-3 or TRBV12-4 and J usage is TRBJ2-2; tentative D call: TRBD1 (5 bases). V lost 5 bases and J lost 1, with 11 bases in between. CDR3 length equals 15 residues. The CDR3 spells CASSPDSQNTGELFF. CDR3 sequence (DNA): TGTGCCAGCAGTCCCGACAGTCAGAACACCGGGGAGCTGTTTTTT.

At least ten counts were recorded for this clonotype. One end of the junction varies from germline; a read error may be responsible. The rearrangement links TRBV5-1 to TRBJ2-3, with D hard to call. From germline, CDR1 is SGHRS and CDR2 YFSETQ. The CDR3 covers 14 residues. CDR3 in amino acids: CASSLDGSTDTQYF. The CDR3 DNA is TGTGCCAGCAGCTTAGACGGGAGCACAGATACGCAGTATTTT.

This clonotype has only a few counts. The chain combines TRBV12-3 or TRBV12-4 with TRBJ1-2, with 8 bases aligning to TRBD1. This CDR3 spans 14 amino acids. The V gene end was trimmed by 6 bases and the J gene end by 4 bases; junction bases not matched to a gene: 7. The CDR3 sequence: CASSPTTGAYGYTF. The CDR3, as DNA: TGTGCCAGCAGCCCCACGACAGGGGCCTATGGCTACACCTTC.